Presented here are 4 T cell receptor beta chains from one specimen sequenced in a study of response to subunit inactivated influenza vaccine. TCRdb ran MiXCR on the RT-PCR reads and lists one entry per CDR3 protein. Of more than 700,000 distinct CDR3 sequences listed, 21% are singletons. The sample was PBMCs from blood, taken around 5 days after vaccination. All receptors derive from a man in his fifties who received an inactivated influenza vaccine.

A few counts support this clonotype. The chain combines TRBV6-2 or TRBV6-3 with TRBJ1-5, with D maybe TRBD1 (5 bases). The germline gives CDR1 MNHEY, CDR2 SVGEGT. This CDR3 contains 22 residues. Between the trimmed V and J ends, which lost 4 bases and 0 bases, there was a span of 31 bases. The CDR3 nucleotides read TGTGCCAGCAGTTCCTACCGACAGTCAACGTCCATGTTGAGGGATAGCAATCAGCCCCAGCATTTT. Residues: CASSSYRQSTSMLRDSNQPQHF.

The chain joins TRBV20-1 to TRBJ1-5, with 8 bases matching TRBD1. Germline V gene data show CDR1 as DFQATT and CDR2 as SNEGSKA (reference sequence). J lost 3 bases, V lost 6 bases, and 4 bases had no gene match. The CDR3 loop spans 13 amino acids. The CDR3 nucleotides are TGCAGTGCCCCGACAGGGGTCAATCAGCCCCAGCATTTT. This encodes CSAPTGVNQPQHF.

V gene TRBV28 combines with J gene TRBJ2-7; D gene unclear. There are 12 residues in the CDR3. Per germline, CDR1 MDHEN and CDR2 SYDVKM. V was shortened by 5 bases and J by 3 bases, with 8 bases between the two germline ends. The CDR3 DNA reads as TGTGCCAGCAGTCCGCTATACTACGAGCAGTACTTC. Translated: CASSPLYYEQYF.

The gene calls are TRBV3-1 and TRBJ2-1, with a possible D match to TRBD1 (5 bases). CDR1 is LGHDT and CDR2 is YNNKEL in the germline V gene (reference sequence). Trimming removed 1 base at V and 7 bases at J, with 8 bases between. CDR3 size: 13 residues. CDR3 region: CASSQGGGNEQFF. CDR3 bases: TGTGCCAGCAGCCAAGGGGGCGGAAATGAGCAGTTCTTC.